This passage covers 27 T cell receptor beta chains from one sample sequenced in a study of graft-versus-host responses after intestinal transplantation. Sequencing was performed with immunoSEQ multiplex PCR; in TCRdb, only in-frame clones are kept and a portion is missing. The sample records 40,000 or so clones, 85% to 90% being singletons. The sample here was PBMCs, taken approximately 270 days after transplant. The receptors come from a human patient who received an intestinal transplant, so some T cells may come from the graft donor.

The V gene is TRBV30, the J gene TRBJ1-6, with TRBD1 identical over 8 bases. Germline-derived CDR1 and CDR2 are GTSNPN and SVGIG (reference sequence). This CDR3 has 16 amino acids. Germline trimming cut 2 bases from V and 5 bases from J; bases unmatched to any gene: 8. CDR3 residues: CAWSPTGGKDNSPLHF. CDR3 bases: TGTGCCTGGAGTCCTACAGGGGGAAAGGATAATTCACCCCTCCACTTT.

This rearrangement joins TRBV2 to TRBJ2-7; D possibly matches TRBD1 or TRBD2 (6 bases each). There are 14 residues in the CDR3. In germline, CDR1 is SNHLY, CDR2 FYNNEI. V gave up 2 bases and J gave up 1 base, with 9 bases separating them. The CDR3 DNA is TGTGCCAGCAGTGAACGAGGGGGGTCCTACGAGCAGTACTTC. It specifies CASSERGGSYEQYF.

This clone came up once. V usage is TRBV6-5 and J usage is TRBJ2-1; 7 bases match TRBD1. The V gene end was trimmed by 6 bases and the J gene end by 2 bases; junction bases not matched to a gene: 7. The CDR3 covers 15 residues. Germline V gene lookup returns CDR1 MNHEY and CDR2 SVGAGI. Written as DNA, the CDR3 is TGTGCCAGCAGCCCGACCGGGACAGCCTACAATGAGCAGTTCTTC. Its translation is CASSPTGTAYNEQFF.

The chain carries TRBV14 and TRBJ2-1; D unresolved. V was cut by 4 bases and J by 7 bases, with 14 bases left in between. The CDR3 totals 14 residues. Germline assignment: CDR1 SGHDN and CDR2 FVKESK. The CDR3 DNA follows: TGTGCCAGCAGCCCCCACACCGGGCCTAATGAGCAGTTCTTC. Its translation is CASSPHTGPNEQFF.

Points on this clone: The same CDR3 can be traced to other DNA sequences in this sample. V usage is TRBV6-5 and J usage is TRBJ1-4, with 8 positions matching TRBD1. The germline gives CDR1 MNHEY, CDR2 SVGAGI. The CDR3 runs 15 residues. The junction had 10 bases not matched to a gene; V was cut back by 6 bases and J by 7 bases. CDR3 region: CASRQLPGGGEKLFF. The CDR3 DNA sequence: TGTGCCAGCAGACAACTGCCAGGGGGCGGTGAAAAACTGTTTTTT.

The chain combines TRBV6-1 with TRBJ2-7, with D possibly being TRBD2 (6 bases). Per germline, CDR1 MNHNS and CDR2 SASEGT. The V end lost 8 bases, the J end lost 7 bases, and 24 bases lay between the germline ends. The CDR3 length is 15 residues. CDR3 sequence (DNA): TGTGCCAGCTCTGGAGGGGCCGCTTCGGAGGAGGAGCAGTACTTC. This translates into CASSGGAASEEEQYF.

This clone was picked up a small number of times. The gene calls are TRBV7-9 and TRBJ1-4, with D possibly TRBD1 on 5 matching bases. CDR3 size: 14 residues. Germline CDR1 is SEHNR and CDR2 is FQNEAQ (reference sequence). The ends were cut back, 3 bases at V and 8 bases at J, with 13 bases in the middle. In DNA form, the CDR3 reads TGTGCCAGCAGCTTGGATCCGGGGGGGGAAAAACTGTTTTTT. This translates into CASSLDPGGEKLFF. Variable domain in full (rest from reference TRBV7-9 and TRBJ1-4): DTGVSQNPRHKITKRGQNVTFRCDPISEHNRLYWYRQTLGQGPEFLTYFQNEAQLEKSRLLSDRFSAERPKGSFSTLEIQRTEQGDSAMYLCASSLDPGGEKLFFGSGTQLSVL.

The rearrangement joins TRBV7-9 to TRBJ1-2; 9 bases agree with TRBD1. From germline, CDR1 is SEHNR and CDR2 FQNEAQ (reference sequence). Losses at the gene ends were 5 bases for V and 2 bases for J; bases not matched to a gene: 9. The CDR3 loop spans 16 amino acids. DNA for the CDR3: TGTGCCAGCAGCCCCGGACAGGGGCTGACCAACTATGGCTACACCTTC. It yields the protein CASSPGQGLTNYGYTF.

This chain connects TRBV4-2 to TRBJ1-6; no definite D call. This CDR3 has 18 amino acids. V was trimmed by 2 bases and J by 6 bases, leaving 20 bases between them. Germline values: CDR1 LGHNA, CDR2 YNFKEQ. CDR3 amino acids: CASSQPFDSFSSNSPLHF. The CDR3 region has the DNA TGTGCCAGCAGCCAACCGTTTGACTCGTTCTCAAGTAATTCACCCCTCCACTTT.

The J gene is TRBJ1-3, the V gene TRBV4-1; D gene ambiguous. Germline V gene sequence: CDR1 MGHRA, CDR2 YSYEKL. The germline V and J ends were trimmed by 1 base and 4 bases, with 17 bases remaining between them. The CDR3 sequence is 17 residues long. The CDR3 region is CASSQGIADGQGNTIYF. Here the CDR3 DNA reads TGCGCCAGCAGCCAAGGCATCGCGGACGGGCAGGGAAACACCATATATTTT.

The genes are TRBV4-1 and TRBJ2-7, with a possible D match to TRBD1 (5 bases). Germline V lookup: CDR1 MGHRA, CDR2 YSYEKL. This CDR3 region has 13 residues. V dropped 1 base and J dropped 6 bases, with 10 bases sitting between them. CDR3 bases: TGCGCCAGCAGCCAAGTTCAGGGAACCGAGCAGTACTTC. It codes for CASSQVQGTEQYF.

V gene TRBV10-3 combines with J gene TRBJ2-4, with 10 bases that match TRBD2. The J segment lost 15 bases and the V segment lost 2 bases, leaving 7 bases of the junction unmatched. Per germline, CDR1 ENHRY and CDR2 SYGVKD. The CDR3 sequence is 13 residues long. CDR3 DNA: TGTGCCATCAGTGAGAAAATAGCGGGGGGCTGGTACTTC. Translated: CAISEKIAGGWYF.

The chain links TRBV2 to TRBJ2-5; no reliable D call. This CDR3 is 13 amino acids long. The germline gives CDR1 SNHLY, CDR2 FYNNEI. The ends were cut back, 8 bases at V and 5 bases at J, with 15 bases in the middle. The CDR3 loop is CASVGRFEETQYF. CDR3 nucleotide sequence: TGTGCCAGCGTCGGTAGGTTTGAGGAGACCCAGTACTTC.

This chain joins TRBV18 and TRBJ1-2, with D hard to call. Germline CDR1 KGHSH, CDR2 LQKENI. Deletions cut 3 bases from V and 5 bases from J, with 10 bases between. The CDR3 length is 13 residues. CDR3 residues: CASSPQPEYGYTF. The CDR3 region has the DNA TGTGCCAGCTCACCTCAGCCCGAATATGGCTACACCTTC. Full variable domain (remainder filled in from reference TRBV18 and TRBJ1-2): NAGVMQNPRHLVRRRGQEARLRCSPMKGHSHVYWYRQLPEEGLKFMVYLQKENIIDESGMPKERFSAEFPKEGPSILRIQQVVRGDSAAYFCASSPQPEYGYTFGSGTRLTVV.

The chain couples TRBV5-1 to TRBJ2-2; no firm D call. The length of the CDR3 is 13 residues. V lost 1 base, J lost 5 bases, and 6 bases lay in between. The V gene's germline CDR1 is SGHRS and CDR2 YFSETQ. The CDR3 sequence: CASSLKQTGELFF. In DNA form, the CDR3 reads TGCGCCAGCAGCTTGAAGCAGACCGGGGAGCTGTTTTTT.

This clone was detected only a few times. The V and J genes are TRBV7-7 and TRBJ2-5; D possibly corresponds to TRBD1 (6 bases). This CDR3 contains 15 residues. The germline V and J ends were trimmed by 4 bases and 3 bases, with 15 bases remaining between them. Germline V gives CDR1 SSHAT, CDR2 FNYEAQ (reference sequence). CDR3 DNA: TGTGCCAGCAGCTCGCTCGGAACAGGGAAAGAGACCCAGTACTTC. This translates into CASSSLGTGKETQYF. Full variable domain (remainder filled in from reference TRBV7-7 and TRBJ2-5): GAGVSQSPRYKVTKRGQDVTLRCDPISSHATLYWYQQALGQGPEFLTYFNYEAQPDKSGLPSDRFSAERPEGSISTLTIQRTEQRDSAMYRCASSSLGTGKETQYFGPGTRLLVL.

The rearrangement uses TRBV18 and TRBJ2-3, with D unresolved. V shed 6 bases and J shed 1 base, with 14 bases lying between them. Germline V gives CDR1 KGHSH, CDR2 LQKENI. This CDR3 is 15 amino acids long. The DNA of the CDR3 is TGTGCCAGCTCTCTAATACGGCAGGGCACAGATACGCAGTATTTT. Encoded protein: CASSLIRQGTDTQYF.

This chain joins TRBV5-1 and TRBJ2-5; 12 nucleotides agree with TRBD2. There are 17 residues in the CDR3. Germline values: CDR1 SGHRS, CDR2 YFSETQ. V dropped 4 bases and J dropped 7; count of bases not matched to a gene: 14. CDR3 DNA sequence: TGCGCCAGCAGCCCGATACCTCTAGCGGGGGGGCAAATGACCCAGTACTTC. Its translation: CASSPIPLAGGQMTQYF.

The chain carries TRBV7-7 and TRBJ2-5; 13 bases map to TRBD2. Germline CDR1 is SSHAT and CDR2 is FNYEAQ (reference sequence). J was trimmed by 5 bases and V by 5 bases; bases with no gene match: 14. The CDR3 extends over 18 amino acids. CDR3 nucleotide sequence: TGTGCCAGCAGCAAGACTAGCGGGGGGCCAGGCGGTGGGGAGACCCAGTACTTC. Translated, it gives CASSKTSGGPGGGETQYF.

The genes are TRBV11-2 and TRBJ2-7, with D perhaps TRBD1 (5 bases). The CDR3 runs to 13 residues. Germline CDR1 reads SGHAT; CDR2 reads FQNNGV. Trimming removed 5 bases at V and 9 bases at J, with 17 bases between. CDR3 DNA sequence: TGTGCCAGCAGCACCCGGACAAACCCGCGGCAGTACTTC. Translation gives CASSTRTNPRQYF. Full variable domain (rest looked up from reference TRBV11-2 and TRBJ2-7): EAGVAQSPRYKIIEKRQSVAFWCNPISGHATLYWYQQILGQGPKLLIQFQNNGVVDDSQLPKDRFSAERLKGVDSTLKIQPAKLEDSAVYLCASSTRTNPRQYFGPGTRLTVT.

The chain links TRBV18 to TRBJ2-5; perhaps TRBD2 as D (6 bases). The DNA end is more similar to TRBJ2-7, so the J call may be wrong. Germline values: CDR1 KGHSH, CDR2 LQKENI. This CDR3 spans 16 amino acids. The CDR3 protein is CASSPRGMRGSYEQYF. The DNA of the CDR3 is TGTGCCAGCTCACCCCGAGGTATGCGGGGATCCTACGAGCAGTACTTC.

The rearrangement links TRBV4-1 to TRBJ1-2; TRBD1 aligns across 9 bases. This CDR3 has 15 residues. Germline V lookup: CDR1 MGHRA, CDR2 YSYEKL. The J segment lost 6 bases and the V segment lost 2 bases, leaving 7 bases of the junction unmatched. The CDR3: CASSQWTGASDGYTF. The CDR3 coding sequence is TGCGCCAGCAGCCAATGGACAGGGGCCTCGGATGGCTACACCTTC.

V usage is TRBV7-9 and J usage is TRBJ2-5; 12 nucleotides match TRBD2. The V segment lost 5 bases and the J segment 2 bases; nucleotides outside the gene matches: 9. Germline CDR1 and CDR2: SEHNR and FQNEAQ (reference sequence). There are 17 residues in the CDR3. The CDR3 region is CASSETGLAGFQETQYF. The CDR3 coding sequence is TGTGCCAGCAGCGAGACCGGACTAGCGGGATTTCAAGAGACCCAGTACTTC.

The rearrangement uses TRBV6-1 and TRBJ2-7, with D perhaps TRBD1 (7 bases). V was clipped by 3 bases and J by 3 bases, with 12 bases between them. Looked up from germline, CDR1 is MNHNS and CDR2 is SASEGT. The CDR3 length is 14 residues. The CDR3: CASSEGGQSYEQYF. DNA for the CDR3: TGTGCCAGCAGTGAGGGGGGACAGAGCTACGAGCAGTACTTC.

The chain links TRBV2 to TRBJ2-1, with 7 nucleotides matching TRBD1. This CDR3 contains 15 residues. V lost 6 bases and J lost 6; bases outside the gene matches: 11. Germline assignment: CDR1 SNHLY and CDR2 FYNNEI. The CDR3 DNA reads as TGTGCCAGCAGGGACTTGGGACAGAGTGGCAATGAGCAGTTCTTC. Translated, it gives CASRDLGQSGNEQFF.

This clone has more than one count but fewer than ten. The genes are TRBV11-3 and TRBJ1-1; D ambiguous. V lost 2 bases, J lost 0 bases, and 4 bases lay in between. The CDR3 consists of 13 residues. CDR1 is SGHNT and CDR2 is YENEEA in the germline V gene. The CDR3 bases are TGTGCCAGCAGCTTATTAGTGAACACTGAAGCTTTCTTT. As protein: CASSLLVNTEAFF.

The CDR3 loop reads CASSLYGTVNTEAFF. The CDR3 DNA sequence: TGTGCCAGCAGCTTGTACGGGACAGTGAACACTGAAGCTTTCTTT. The V gene is TRBV5-8, the J gene TRBJ1-1; 7 bases line up with TRBD1. Trimming took 1 base from V and 0 from J; bases not matched to a gene: 3. The CDR3 consists of 15 residues. Per the germline V gene, CDR1 is SGHTS and CDR2 is YDEGEE.